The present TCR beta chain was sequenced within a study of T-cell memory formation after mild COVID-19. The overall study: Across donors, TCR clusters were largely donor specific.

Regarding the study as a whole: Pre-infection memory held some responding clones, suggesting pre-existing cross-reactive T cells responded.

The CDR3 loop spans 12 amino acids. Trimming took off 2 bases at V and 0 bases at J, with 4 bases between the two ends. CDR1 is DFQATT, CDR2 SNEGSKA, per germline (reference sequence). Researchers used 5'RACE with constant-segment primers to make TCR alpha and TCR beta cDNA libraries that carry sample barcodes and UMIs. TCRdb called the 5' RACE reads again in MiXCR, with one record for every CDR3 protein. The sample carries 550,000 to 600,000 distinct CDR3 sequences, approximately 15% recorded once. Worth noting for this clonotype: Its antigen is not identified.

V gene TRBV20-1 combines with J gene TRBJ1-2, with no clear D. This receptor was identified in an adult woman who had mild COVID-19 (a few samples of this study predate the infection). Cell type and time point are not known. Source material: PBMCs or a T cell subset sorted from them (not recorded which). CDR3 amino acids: CSARKANYGYTF. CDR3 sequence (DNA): TGCAGTGCTAGAAAGGCTAACTATGGCTACACCTTC.